This is a list of T cell receptor beta chains from one sample in a study of CD8+CD57+ T cells in acquired aplastic anemia. TCRdb used MiXCR to reprocess the reads, holding one entry per CDR3 protein. There are 150,000 to 180,000 distinct CDR3 sequences in the sample; 52% occur only once, and approximately 12% lies in the top ten. Material for sequencing was sorted CD4+, CD8+, or CD8+CD57+ T cells (not recorded which) from PBMCs. The receptors were gathered from a human donor with aplastic anemia. Both conserved end residues are part of each CDR3. The order of the fields is D gene, J gene, clone size, V gene, CDR3 protein, CDR3 DNA. A D gene is named only where the DNA matches it firmly. The size field is filled for only some rows; it gives once, few, many or a size class.

D gene: TRBD1
J gene: TRBJ2-2
clone size: few
V gene: TRBV10-3
CDR3 protein: CATRTGSDTGELFF
CDR3 DNA: TGTGCCACCCGGACAGGGTCGGACACCGGGGAGCTGTTTTTT

D gene: -
J gene: TRBJ1-4
clone size: -
V gene: TRBV28
CDR3 protein: CASSFDEKLFF
CDR3 DNA: TGTGCCAGCAGTTTCGACGAAAAACTGTTTTTT

D gene: TRBD1
J gene: TRBJ1-6
clone size: -
V gene: TRBV9
CDR3 protein: CASSQTGGASPLHF
CDR3 DNA: TGTGCCAGCAGCCAAACAGGGGGTGCTTCACCCCTCCACTTT

D gene: TRBD2
J gene: TRBJ2-2
clone size: many
V gene: TRBV10-2
CDR3 protein: CASQTSGGAATGELFF
CDR3 DNA: TGCGCCAGCCAGACTAGCGGGGGGGCGGCCACCGGGGAGCTGTTTTTT

D gene: -
J gene: TRBJ2-3
clone size: -
V gene: TRBV20-1
CDR3 protein: CSALFRGADTQYF
CDR3 DNA: TGCAGTGCTCTCTTTCGTGGGGCTGATACGCAGTATTTT

D gene: -
J gene: TRBJ1-6
clone size: many
V gene: TRBV10-3
CDR3 protein: CAISEWIWTRDNSPLHF
CDR3 DNA: TGTGCCATCAGTGAGTGGATTTGGACAAGGGATAATTCACCCCTCCACTTT

D gene: TRBD1
J gene: TRBJ2-7
clone size: -
V gene: TRBV7-9
CDR3 protein: CASSATGQPYEQYF
CDR3 DNA: TGTGCCAGCAGCGCGACGGGACAGCCCTACGAGCAGTACTTC

D gene: TRBD2
J gene: TRBJ2-1
clone size: many
V gene: TRBV20-1
CDR3 protein: CSARGLAENEQFF
CDR3 DNA: TGCAGTGCTAGAGGACTAGCGGAAAATGAGCAGTTCTTC

D gene: -
J gene: TRBJ2-7
clone size: -
V gene: TRBV9
CDR3 protein: CASSVEWASYEQYF
CDR3 DNA: TGTGCCAGCAGCGTAGAATGGGCCTCCTACGAGCAGTACTTC

D gene: -
J gene: TRBJ1-2
clone size: -
V gene: TRBV10-3
CDR3 protein: CAISDGGGYTF
CDR3 DNA: TGTGCCATCAGTGATGGAGGTGGCTACACCTTC

D gene: TRBD1
J gene: TRBJ1-2
clone size: -
V gene: TRBV2
CDR3 protein: CATRDRVYGYTF
CDR3 DNA: TGTGCCACCCGGGACAGGGTTTATGGCTACACCTTC

D gene: TRBD1
J gene: TRBJ2-5
clone size: -
V gene: TRBV24-1
CDR3 protein: CATSVVGTGTQETQYF
CDR3 DNA: TGTGCCACCAGTGTTGTGGGGACAGGGACACAAGAGACCCAGTACTTC

D gene: -
J gene: TRBJ2-3
clone size: few
V gene: TRBV7-2
CDR3 protein: CASSFFTSETQYF
CDR3 DNA: TGTGCCAGCAGCTTCTTCACCTCCGAAACGCAGTATTTT

D gene: TRBD1
J gene: TRBJ2-7
clone size: few
V gene: TRBV7-9
CDR3 protein: CASSANRGEQYF
CDR3 DNA: TGTGCCAGCAGCGCCAACAGGGGAGAGCAGTACTTC

D gene: TRBD2
J gene: TRBJ2-6
clone size: many
V gene: TRBV9
CDR3 protein: CASSPGGVSGANVLTF
CDR3 DNA: TGTGCCAGCAGCCCCGGGGGGGTGTCTGGGGCCAACGTCCTGACTTTC

D gene: -
J gene: TRBJ2-3
clone size: many
V gene: TRBV5-4
CDR3 protein: CASSLGGDSTDTQYF
CDR3 DNA: TGTGCCAGCAGCTTGGGCGGGGACAGCACAGATACGCAGTATTTT

D gene: TRBD2
J gene: TRBJ2-7
clone size: many
V gene: TRBV5-1
CDR3 protein: CASSLAARIGGDYEQYF
CDR3 DNA: TGCGCCAGCAGCTTGGCCGCGAGAATCGGGGGGGACTACGAGCAGTACTTC

D gene: TRBD2
J gene: TRBJ2-2
clone size: -
V gene: TRBV6-1
CDR3 protein: CASGEGLQNTGELFF
CDR3 DNA: TGTGCCAGCGGAGAGGGACTACAGAACACCGGGGAGCTGTTTTTT

D gene: -
J gene: TRBJ1-5
clone size: -
V gene: TRBV10-3
CDR3 protein: CASSAAAGDSNQPQHF
CDR3 DNA: TGTGCCAGCAGTGCAGCTGCAGGGGATAGCAATCAGCCCCAGCATTTT

D gene: -
J gene: TRBJ1-2
clone size: few
V gene: TRBV20-1
CDR3 protein: CSARVGGAGEPNYGYTF
CDR3 DNA: TGCAGTGCTAGAGTGGGGGGGGCAGGGGAGCCTAACTATGGCTACACCTTC

D gene: TRBD2
J gene: TRBJ2-2
clone size: -
V gene: TRBV7-2
CDR3 protein: CASSSQLAATGELFF
CDR3 DNA: TGTGCCAGCAGCTCCCAACTAGCGGCCACCGGGGAGCTGTTTTTT

D gene: TRBD1
J gene: TRBJ2-3
clone size: -
V gene: TRBV19
CDR3 protein: CASSSGQGFRTDTQYF
CDR3 DNA: TGTGCCAGTAGTAGCGGACAGGGCTTTCGGACAGATACGCAGTATTTT

D gene: TRBD1
J gene: TRBJ2-1
clone size: many
V gene: TRBV20-1
CDR3 protein: CSAIHPTGALLYEQFF
CDR3 DNA: TGCAGTGCAATCCACCCGACAGGGGCCCTCCTCTATGAGCAGTTCTTC

D gene: TRBD2
J gene: TRBJ2-7
clone size: -
V gene: TRBV2
CDR3 protein: CASSVSGGAYEQYF
CDR3 DNA: TGTGCCAGCAGTGTGAGCGGGGGGGCCTACGAGCAGTACTTC

D gene: -
J gene: TRBJ2-5
clone size: -
V gene: TRBV20-1
CDR3 protein: CSASPLRDIQETQYF
CDR3 DNA: TGCAGTGCTAGTCCCCTAAGGGATATCCAAGAGACCCAGTACTTC

D gene: -
J gene: TRBJ1-5
clone size: -
V gene: TRBV24-1
CDR3 protein: CATSDVDWNQPQHF
CDR3 DNA: TGTGCCACCAGTGATGTGGACTGGAATCAGCCCCAGCATTTT

D gene: -
J gene: TRBJ2-1
clone size: -
V gene: TRBV9
CDR3 protein: CASSVGRGIPANEQLF
CDR3 DNA: -

D gene: -
J gene: TRBJ1-5
clone size: -
V gene: TRBV10-1
CDR3 protein: CASSVGRDQPQHF
CDR3 DNA: TGCGCCAGCAGTGTCGGCCGCGATCAGCCCCAGCATTTT

D gene: -
J gene: TRBJ2-3
clone size: -
V gene: TRBV20-1
CDR3 protein: CSARGGQPTDTQYF
CDR3 DNA: TGCAGTGCTAGAGGGGGACAACCCACAGATACGCAGTATTTT

D gene: -
J gene: TRBJ2-7
clone size: many
V gene: TRBV19
CDR3 protein: CASSIGPGGEQYF
CDR3 DNA: TGTGCCAGTAGTATAGGACCCGGTGGAGAGCAGTACTTC

D gene: TRBD1
J gene: TRBJ1-5
clone size: many
V gene: TRBV7-6
CDR3 protein: CASSSWTGARNEPQHF
CDR3 DNA: TGTGCCAGCAGCTCCTGGACAGGGGCCCGTAATGAGCCCCAGCATTTT

D gene: TRBD1
J gene: TRBJ1-1
clone size: -
V gene: TRBV6-1
CDR3 protein: CASRAGGLNTEAFF
CDR3 DNA: TGTGCCAGCAGGGCAGGGGGTTTGAACACTGAAGCTTTCTTT

D gene: -
J gene: TRBJ1-1
clone size: many
V gene: TRBV9
CDR3 protein: CASSVYSKMNTEAFF
CDR3 DNA: TGTGCCAGCAGCGTATATAGTAAAATGAACACTGAAGCTTTCTTT

D gene: TRBD1
J gene: TRBJ1-6
clone size: many
V gene: TRBV7-9
CDR3 protein: CASSPLDREALHF
CDR3 DNA: TGTGCCAGCAGCCCTTTGGACAGGGAGGCCCTCCACTTT

D gene: -
J gene: TRBJ2-5
clone size: -
V gene: TRBV7-9
CDR3 protein: CASSQDRQETQYF
CDR3 DNA: TGTGCCAGCAGCCAAGACAGACAAGAGACCCAGTACTTC

D gene: -
J gene: TRBJ2-1
clone size: many
V gene: TRBV5-1
CDR3 protein: CASSLTESSYNEQFF
CDR3 DNA: TGCGCCAGCAGCTTGACTGAGAGCTCCTACAATGAGCAGTTCTTC

D gene: TRBD2
J gene: TRBJ2-1
clone size: many
V gene: TRBV11-1
CDR3 protein: CASSLGTSGDNEQFF
CDR3 DNA: TGTGCCAGCAGCTTAGGGACTAGCGGGGACAATGAGCAGTTCTTC

D gene: -
J gene: TRBJ2-3
clone size: -
V gene: TRBV27
CDR3 protein: CASSLPPGGRTDTQYF
CDR3 DNA: TGTGCCAGCAGTCTCCCCCCTGGGGGCAGGACAGATACGCAGTATTTT

D gene: TRBD2
J gene: TRBJ2-3
clone size: -
V gene: TRBV15
CDR3 protein: CATSRGTSAITDTQYF
CDR3 DNA: TGTGCCACCAGCAGAGGGACTAGCGCTATCACAGATACGCAGTATTTT

D gene: -
J gene: TRBJ2-7
clone size: many
V gene: TRBV6-8
CDR3 protein: CGRDPPEQYF
CDR3 DNA: TGTGGACGGGATCCCCCCGAGCAGTACTTC

D gene: TRBD2
J gene: TRBJ2-3
clone size: many
V gene: TRBV7-2
CDR3 protein: CASSLEDSGGSHQDTQYF
CDR3 DNA: TGTGCCAGCAGCTTAGAAGATAGCGGGGGGTCTCATCAAGATACGCAGTATTTT

D gene: -
J gene: TRBJ2-1
clone size: -
V gene: TRBV10-3
CDR3 protein: CTISADGNYNEQFF
CDR3 DNA: TGTACCATCAGTGCGGACGGAAACTACAATGAGCAGTTCTTC

D gene: -
J gene: TRBJ2-7
clone size: many
V gene: TRBV7-8
CDR3 protein: CASSYKTYEQYF
CDR3 DNA: TGTGCCAGCAGCTATAAGACCTACGAGCAGTACTTC

D gene: TRBD2
J gene: TRBJ2-1
clone size: few
V gene: TRBV6-1
CDR3 protein: CASSPPGGPYNEQFF
CDR3 DNA: TGTGCCAGCAGTCCGCCGGGGGGACCCTACAATGAGCAGTTCTTC

D gene: TRBD1
J gene: TRBJ2-7
clone size: many
V gene: TRBV14
CDR3 protein: CASRATGATYEQYF
CDR3 DNA: TGTGCCAGCAGGGCAACAGGGGCGACCTACGAGCAGTACTTC

D gene: TRBD1
J gene: TRBJ1-2
clone size: -
V gene: TRBV10-3
CDR3 protein: CAISDPGQTYGYTF
CDR3 DNA: TGTGCCATCAGTGATCCGGGACAGACCTATGGCTACACCTTC

D gene: -
J gene: TRBJ1-6
clone size: many
V gene: TRBV4-1
CDR3 protein: CASSQEPGRPYNSPLHF
CDR3 DNA: TGCGCCAGCAGCCAAGAGCCAGGGCGGCCCTATAATTCACCCCTCCACTTT

D gene: -
J gene: TRBJ2-2
clone size: few
V gene: TRBV20-1
CDR3 protein: CSARRQGNTGELFF
CDR3 DNA: TGCAGTGCCAGACGGCAGGGGAACACCGGGGAGCTGTTTTTT

D gene: -
J gene: TRBJ1-2
clone size: -
V gene: TRBV10-3
CDR3 protein: CATQQHEARDGYTF
CDR3 DNA: TGTGCCACCCAGCAGCACGAGGCCAGGGATGGCTACACCTTC

D gene: -
J gene: TRBJ1-5
clone size: -
V gene: TRBV2
CDR3 protein: CASNRDGDSNQPQHF
CDR3 DNA: TGTGCCAGCAATCGGGACGGGGATAGCAATCAGCCCCAGCATTTT

D gene: TRBD2
J gene: TRBJ2-1
clone size: -
V gene: TRBV18
CDR3 protein: CASSPQREVGSYNEQFF
CDR3 DNA: TGTGCCAGCTCACCGCAGCGGGAGGTTGGCTCCTACAATGAGCAGTTCTTC

D gene: TRBD1
J gene: TRBJ2-7
clone size: few
V gene: TRBV7-2
CDR3 protein: CASSLAGQAYEQYF
CDR3 DNA: TGTGCCAGCAGCTTAGCGGGACAGGCCTACGAGCAGTACTTC

D gene: -
J gene: TRBJ2-7
clone size: -
V gene: TRBV4-1
CDR3 protein: CASSRAPYKQYF
CDR3 DNA: TGCGCCAGCAGCCGCGCCCCCTACAAGCAGTACTTC

D gene: -
J gene: TRBJ2-7
clone size: -
V gene: TRBV2
CDR3 protein: CASSSGFAEYEQYF
CDR3 DNA: TGTGCCAGCAGTTCAGGGTTTGCAGAGTACGAGCAGTACTTC

D gene: TRBD2
J gene: TRBJ2-7
clone size: -
V gene: TRBV20-1
CDR3 protein: CSARDKVAGLASYEQYF
CDR3 DNA: TGCAGTGCTAGAGACAAGGTAGCGGGACTAGCCTCCTACGAGCAGTACTTC

D gene: TRBD1
J gene: TRBJ1-1
clone size: once
V gene: TRBV29-1
CDR3 protein: CSVRQGDAEAFF
CDR3 DNA: TGCAGCGTACGACAGGGGGACGCTGAAGCTTTCTTT

D gene: TRBD1
J gene: TRBJ1-5
clone size: many
V gene: TRBV19
CDR3 protein: CASTRGQGPNQPQHF
CDR3 DNA: TGTGCCAGTACCCGGGGACAGGGCCCAAATCAGCCCCAGCATTTT

D gene: -
J gene: TRBJ1-4
clone size: -
V gene: TRBV10-2
CDR3 protein: CASSERALATNEKLFF
CDR3 DNA: TGCGCCAGCAGTGAGAGGGCATTAGCAACTAATGAAAAACTGTTTTTT

D gene: -
J gene: TRBJ2-7
clone size: -
V gene: TRBV29-1
CDR3 protein: CSVVTGIPSYEQYF
CDR3 DNA: TGCAGCGTCGTCACAGGGATACCCTCCTACGAGCAGTACTTC

D gene: -
J gene: TRBJ2-1
clone size: -
V gene: TRBV11-2
CDR3 protein: CASSLEGSSYNEQFF
CDR3 DNA: TGTGCCAGCAGCTTAGAGGGGAGCTCCTACAATGAGCAGTTCTTC